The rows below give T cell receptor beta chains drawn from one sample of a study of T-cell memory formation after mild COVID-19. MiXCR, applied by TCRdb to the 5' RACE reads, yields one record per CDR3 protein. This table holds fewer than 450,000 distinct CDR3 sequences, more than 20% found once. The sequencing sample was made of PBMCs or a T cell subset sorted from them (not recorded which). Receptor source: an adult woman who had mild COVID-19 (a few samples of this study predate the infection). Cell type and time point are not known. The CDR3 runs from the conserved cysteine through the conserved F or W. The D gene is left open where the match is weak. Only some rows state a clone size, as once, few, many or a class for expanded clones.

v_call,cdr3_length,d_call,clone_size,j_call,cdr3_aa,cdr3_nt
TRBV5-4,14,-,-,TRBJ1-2,CASSLEVTGHGYTF,TGTGCCAGCAGCTTGGAAGTCACAGGGCATGGCTACACCTTC
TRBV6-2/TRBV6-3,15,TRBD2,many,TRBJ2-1,CASRLAGTAYNEQFF,TGTGCCAGCAGATTAGCGGGGACGGCCTACAATGAGCAGTTCTTC
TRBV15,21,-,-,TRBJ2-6,CATSRVSLVGAGSSGANVLTF,TGTGCCACCAGCAGAGTCAGCTTGGTAGGAGCAGGGAGCTCTGGGGCCAACGTCCTGACTTTC
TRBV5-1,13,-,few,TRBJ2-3,CASRARDTDTQYF,TGCGCCAGCAGAGCCAGGGACACAGATACGCAGTATTTT
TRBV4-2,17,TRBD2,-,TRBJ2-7,CASSHMAGLAGHNEQYF,TGTGCCAGCAGCCACATGGCCGGACTAGCGGGACATAACGAGCAGTACTTC
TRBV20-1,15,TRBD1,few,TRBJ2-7,CSARGDREVLYEQYF,TGCAGTGCTAGAGGGGACAGGGAAGTTCTCTACGAGCAGTACTTC
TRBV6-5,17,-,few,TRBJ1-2,CASSYSSPGPRGYGYTF,TGTGCCAGCAGTTACTCCAGTCCGGGGCCGCGGGGCTATGGCTACACCTTC
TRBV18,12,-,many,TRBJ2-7,CASSPHSYEQYF,TGTGCCAGCTCACCCCACTCCTACGAGCAGTACTTC
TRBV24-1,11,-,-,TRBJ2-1,CATGAYNEQFF,TGTGCCACCGGGGCTTACAATGAGCAGTTCTTC
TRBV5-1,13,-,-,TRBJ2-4,CASSLEGRNIQYF,TGCGCCAGCAGCTTGGAGGGGAGGAACATTCAGTACTTC
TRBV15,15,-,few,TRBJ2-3,CATSRPGLSTDTQYF,TGTGCCACCAGCAGGCCGGGACTGAGCACAGATACGCAGTATTTT
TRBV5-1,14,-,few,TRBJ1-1,CASSLAGFYTEAFF,TGCGCCAGCAGCTTGGCCGGATTCTACACTGAAGCTTTCTTT